The T cell receptor (beta chain) described here comes from a study of cytomegalovirus exposure and HLA in healthy donors (dated by TCRdb to between 2016 and 2019). The study in broad terms: An earlier analysis of 587 of the donors reported roughly 300 Gb of sequence data and 95 million to 120 million unique TCR beta sequences obtained from 180 million or so T cells. To decide whether each TCR beta V gene segment behaved as functional or pseudogenic, an earlier analysis of 587 of the donors relied on high-throughput TCR beta sequencing. Among 300 to 500 genotyped donors of the cohort, an average of approximately 220,000 unique TCR beta nucleotide sequences was sequenced per donor, of which 15% to 20% were non-productive. Because of strong linkage in the cohort, 4 to 6 DR-DQ haplotypes were treated as single units for association and clustering. The number of donors typed differed by locus, with about 629-640 for A, B, C, DRB1 and DQB1, about 500 for DQA1, 600 to 610 for DPA1, and 400 to 490 for DPB1. Every discovery cohort repertoire had been produced on one sequencing platform. The study aimed to test whether signatures of past pathogen exposure could be identified by cataloging public T cell receptors. Along with the approximately 700-subject first cohort, a separate validation cohort of over a hundred different subjects was used. A later genetic analysis used genome-wide SNP genotypes for about 65% of the roughly 700 donors, treating that subset as a discovery cohort. HLA typing covered class I and class II loci at four-digit resolution. A later analysis re-examined previously published TCR beta repertoires from around 670 donors and added high-resolution HLA genotyping to investigate patterns of TCR occurrence. Alongside the repertoire data, information on donor age, sex, ethnicity and CMV serostatus was compiled. Of the 398 genotyped donors, roughly 80% fell in the genetic ancestry cluster associated with self-reported Caucasian donors. The study profiled the T cell repertoires of fewer than 850 subjects by immunosequencing and related them to cytomegalovirus serostatus. High-throughput TCR immunosequencing, statistical association of individual TCRs with disease status, and machine learning were combined to predict cytomegalovirus infection status. In the later analysis, no new phenotypic data were used to find candidate immune exposures; instead, reliance was placed on TCR beta sequences and their occurrence across donors. An early release covering 550 to 700 HLA-typed donors comprised 300 to 350 gigabases of sequencing data and about 90 million unique TCR sequences. Overall study outcomes, separate from this receptor: The earlier analysis of a few hundred of the donors excluded roughly 16 rarely observed V segments, including chromosome 9 orphons, because counts were too low. At a false discovery rate of 0.05, a later analysis linked about 17,000 TCR beta sequences to specific HLA alleles. When HLA alleles, especially DR and DQ, strongly co-occurred, attributing TCR associations to individual alleles was difficult. In a later analysis, most CMV-associated TCR beta chains were found to appear HLA-restricted, with HLA associations seemingly driven largely by CMV exposure. Linkage disequilibrium might explain the correlated functional status among segregating V segments, but an unknown experimental factor could not be excluded. Most TCR sequences were seen in very few donors, while some public TCRs were found in many individuals. The authors suggested that the approach could potentially be generalized to other disease states and immunological phenotypes. A further reported finding was that TCR beta sequences accurately predicted the HLA-A and HLA-B alleles for most subjects in the first cohort. A later genetic analysis associated a missense DCLRE1C variant with V-gene and J-gene trimming of TCR beta chains, and an independent cohort replicated the association. Roughly uniform sequencing depth across donors was assumed in presence/absence analyses, although this assumption may not hold. Because some donors lacked HLA typing at each locus, the association tests relied only on the typed subset. A group of highly shared sequence variants was considered likely to be a technical artifact of the sequencing pipeline. This cohort had only TCR beta chains sequenced, and the lack of alpha or paired-chain data limited which features could be detected. Compared with equally common non-associated chains, HLA-associated TCR beta chains in a later analysis were more clonally expanded and had lower generation probabilities. A few of the identified cytomegalovirus-associated TCR beta chains were confirmed in vitro to be specific for cytomegalovirus antigens. In both the original and validation cohorts, the classifier was reported to diagnose cytomegalovirus status with high specificity and sensitivity. According to a later genetic analysis, donors in an Asian-associated ancestry cluster had fewer N-insertions in productive TCRs than the approximately 700-donor mean. In a later analysis, several top co-occurrence clusters were reported to appear linked to parvovirus B19, influenza, CMV and Epstein-Barr virus. According to a later analysis, TCR association rates differed among HLA loci, with DRB1 alleles showing the most associated TCRs and HLA-C alleles showing the fewest. Immune exposure information for the cohort was limited to CMV serostatus. The study gave a list of under 200 TCR beta chains associated with cytomegalovirus. An earlier analysis of approximately 590 of the donors showed that most TCR beta V segments appeared in productive rearrangements either about 87% or about 30% of the time, which broadly matched IMGT annotations.

The cohort consisted of 600 to 700 healthy bone marrow donors. All cohort members were sampled while nominally healthy, although unrecorded immune exposures were likely present. The donor was CMV seronegative and was included in the group of 352 seronegative cohort members. A peripheral blood sample was provided by each donor, and peripheral blood mononuclear cells were used for TCR beta sequencing. The Qiagen DNeasy Blood Extraction Kit was used to extract genomic DNA from the blood cell samples. Library creation used the immunoSEQ multiplex PCR assay. A mixture of 60 forward primers for TCR Vbeta segments and 13 reverse primers for TCR Jbeta segments was used in the multiplex PCR. Amplification of the CDR3 region of rearranged TCR beta genes was performed with a multiplex PCR assay on genomic DNA. On the Illumina HiSeq System, the amplified TCR beta libraries were sequenced as 87-base-pair reads. In the authors' own workflow: Across the 600 to 700 repertoires, a later analysis counted 80 million or so unique TCR beta chains, roughly 11 million of which were shared by at least two donors. A nearest-neighbor algorithm error-corrected the raw reads and collapsed the reads into unique sequences, merging closely related sequences to remove PCR and sequencing errors. To assign V, D and J gene segments, CDR3 sequences were aligned to IMGT reference sequences. Each retained sequence needed at least a six-nucleotide match to both a V gene segment and a J gene segment. A rearrangement was called productive if the CDR3 had no stop codons and remained in frame with V and J, and every other rearrangement was called non-productive. Following IMGT convention, CDR3 was defined as the stretch from the second conserved V-encoded cysteine to the conserved J-encoded phenylalanine. In an earlier analysis of approximately 590 of the donors, sequences lacking an unambiguous match to a single V gene segment were excluded. In an earlier analysis of several hundred of the donors, V segments were called functional above 56.7% productive rearrangements and were called segregating when the between-donor standard deviation exceeded 5%. To diagnose cytomegalovirus status from the catalog of TCR beta chain sequences, a statistical classification framework was built. In a later analysis, TCR nucleotide sequences were compared against IMGT/GENE-DB human TR gene sequences so that V and J genes could be assigned. In a later analysis, CDR3 sequences and most-parsimonious VDJ recombination scenarios were assigned using the TCRdist pipeline. In a later analysis, each TCR beta chain was defined by its CDR3 amino acid sequence together with its V-gene family, and reads without a unique V-gene family were excluded. In a later analysis, several hundred highly shared, low-generation-probability nucleotide sequences were removed to address suspected cross-contamination and a sequencing artifact. For each public chain, a later analysis derived a clonal expansion index from normalized ranks of inferred template counts within each repertoire. In a later analysis, generation probabilities were computed with a VDJ recombination model fitted to out-of-frame rearrangements, and the resulting probabilities were checked against IGoR. A later analysis scored TCR-TCR, TCR-HLA and TCR-CMV co-occurrence with hypergeometric tests, applying a repertoire-size bias correction to TCR pairs. A later analysis estimated false discovery rates by permuting HLA or CMV assignments 20 times. In a later analysis, co-occurring TCRs were grouped using DBSCAN, and TCRdist sequence similarity was added for clustering within HLA-allele-positive subsets. Repertoires with fewer than 30,000 or more than 120,000 public chains were left out of co-occurrence clustering, as were five repertoires with anomalous nucleotide sharing. Entries here come from immuneACCESS through TCRdb and include only in-frame sequences with V and J called. Some clones fail to appear in such tables; in the studies checked, an unresolved V gene covers under half of the shortfall, and the cause of the remainder is unknown. V and J calls and clone size follow that table, whereas D and trimming were derived from the DNA. This sample has about 190,000 clones in its table, and approximately 90% of those were observed once. The leading ten clones occupy 1.1% of the sample.

A word on this clone: Its cognate antigen has yet to be identified. No clone much larger than this one lies a single base away; base qualities are absent.

The clonotype was recovered from a boy younger than 10 in good health and CMV-seronegative. Sequenced: PBMCs.

The bases are TGTGCCAGCAGCGCCCAGACAGGAAATGAAAAACTGTTTTTT. Its protein reads: CASSAQTGNEKLFF. This sequence uses TRBV11-2 and TRBJ1-4; the D gene is perhaps TRBD1, on 6 matching bases. The CDR3 runs 14 amino acids, cysteine and phenylalanine included. Of all the DNA, just the CDR3 is kept, 42 bases in frame from base 1. CDR1 is given as SGHAT and CDR2 as FQNNGV, both from the germline V gene. The V and J ends are trimmed by 5 bases and 5 bases, leaving 12 bases between them.